The present T cell receptor beta chain was sequenced within a study of T cells in Graves' hyperthyroidism and ophthalmopathy. This clonotype was recorded at least ten times. Germline CDR1 reads SGHVS; CDR2 reads FQNEAQ. CDR3 length: 14 amino acids. V gave up 4 bases and J gave up 4 bases; unmatched junction bases: 6. TCR beta CDR3 regions were amplified from RNA. HTBI primers drove first-round RT-PCR of the TCR CDR3. From the multiplex PCR reads, TCRdb called clonotypes with MiXCR, one entry per CDR3 protein. The sample consists of some 340,000 distinct CDR3 sequences, around 15% of them appearing once.

This chain uses TRBV7-8 with TRBJ1-2; TRBD1 agrees at 7 bases. The clonotype originates from a woman in her thirties or forties with Graves' ophthalmopathy. The material sequenced was blood. CDR3: CASSSDRDLYGYTF. DNA of the CDR3: TGTGCCAGCAGCTCAGACAGGGACCTCTATGGCTACACCTTC.